One sample yielded the 22 T cell receptor beta chains listed below, sequenced in a study of T-cell reconstitution after alpha-beta-depleted transplantation in children. Unique molecular identifiers were used to barcode this TCRbeta library. TCRdb itself ran the PCR reads through MiXCR, one entry per CDR3 protein. In the table there are some 520,000 distinct CDR3 sequences, 32% of which are singletons. The specimen was PBMCs from the stem cell graft donor, collected from the stem cell graft. The receptors originated from a human donor who donated a stem cell graft to a child with aplastic anemia.

J is TRBJ1-2 and V is TRBV20-1; D gene ambiguous. V lost 5 bases and J lost 1, with 11 bases in between. The CDR3 contains 13 residues. Germline V gives CDR1 DFQATT, CDR2 SNEGSKA (reference sequence). CDR3 nucleotide sequence: TGCAGTGCTTTCGACGACGGTAACTATGGCTACACCTTC. It is translated as CSAFDDGNYGYTF.

The genes are TRBV5-1 and TRBJ2-1; 11 nucleotides align to TRBD2. This CDR3 spans 16 amino acids. Germline lookup yields CDR1 SGHRS and CDR2 YFSETQ. The V and J ends lost 0 bases and 6 bases, in that order; junction bases with no gene match: 5. CDR3 DNA: TGCGCCAGCAGCTTGGGGACCGGGACTAGCGGCAATGAGCAGTTCTTC. Translation: CASSLGTGTSGNEQFF.

The gene calls are TRBV21-1 and TRBJ1-6; the table gives TRBD1 as D, unverified against the DNA. TRBV21-1 is tagged as a pseudogene. The CDR3 consists of 14 residues. The CDR3, as DNA: TGTGCCAGCAGCAGGACAGCTGGGTCAGCGAACCTCCACTTT. It codes for CASSRTAGSANLHF.

The chain couples TRBV5-4 to TRBJ2-1; 8 bases map to TRBD2. CDR3 size: 14 residues. The ends lost 4 bases at V and 4 bases at J; junction bases unmatched: 4. Germline loops: CDR1 SGHNT, CDR2 YYREEE (reference sequence). This chain's CDR3 is CASSREGSYNEQFF. The CDR3 DNA is TGTGCCAGCAGCCGGGAGGGCTCTTACAATGAGCAGTTCTTC. The whole variable domain, remainder taken from reference TRBV5-4 and TRBJ2-1, is ETGVTQSPTHLIKTRGQQVTLRCSSQSGHNTVSWYQQALGQGPQFIFQYYREEENGRGNFPPRFSGLQFPNYSSELNVNALELDDSALYLCASSREGSYNEQFFGPGTRLTVL.

This clonotype was recorded a few times. The V call is TRBV2, the J call TRBJ1-1, with D perhaps matching TRBD1 (5 bases). V lost 8 bases and J 4 bases, leaving 11 bases between the germline ends. Germline V gene lookup returns CDR1 SNHLY and CDR2 FYNNEI. There are 12 residues in the CDR3. The CDR3 sequence is CASAGDFTEAFF. CDR3 DNA: TGTGCCAGCGCGGGGGATTTCACTGAAGCTTTCTTT.

For the CDR3, the DNA is TGTGCCAGCACCGCATCGGCAGGTAGCTACGAGCAGTACTTC. This encodes CASTASAGSYEQYF. This sequence joins TRBV12-3 or TRBV12-4 and TRBJ2-7; D gene ambiguous. V dropped 7 bases and J dropped 3 bases, with 16 bases sitting between them. The CDR3 totals 14 residues.

This chain uses TRBV7-2 with TRBJ2-2; D is possibly TRBD2 (6 bases). Trimming shortened V by 5 bases and J by 6 bases, and 13 bases separated the two germline ends. Germline V gives CDR1 SGHTA, CDR2 FQGNSA. This CDR3 has 14 amino acids. This chain's CDR3 is CASSAGIRPGELFF. Here the CDR3 DNA reads TGTGCCAGCAGCGCGGGGATACGCCCCGGGGAGCTGTTTTTT.

The chain links TRBV4-3 to TRBJ2-2; either TRBD1 or TRBD2 may fit D (5 bases each). The ends were cut back, 1 base at V and 8 bases at J, with 14 bases in the middle. The CDR3 length is 15 residues. CDR1 and CDR2 (germline): LGHNA, YSLEER. The CDR3 DNA is TGCGCCAGCAGCCAAGCAGGGACGGCAAGGGGGGAGCTGTTTTTT. It specifies CASSQAGTARGELFF.

The CDR3 DNA sequence: TGCAGCGGGTTCAGGAGTGAGGAGACCCAGTACTTC. This sequence encodes CSGFRSEETQYF. The genes are TRBV29-1 and TRBJ2-5; the D is unclear. The CDR3 covers 12 residues. Germline V gives CDR1 SQVTM, CDR2 ANQGSEA. Trimming removed 7 bases from V and 5 bases from J, with 14 bases in between.

The chain recombines TRBV7-9 with TRBJ1-1; no reliable D call. CDR1 is SEHNR, CDR2 FQNEAQ, per germline (reference sequence). The ends were cut back, 5 bases at V and 4 bases at J, with 11 bases in the middle. The CDR3 covers 13 residues. CDR3 sequence reads: CASSPLSGTEAFF. The CDR3 coding sequence is TGTGCCAGCAGCCCCCTAAGTGGCACTGAAGCTTTCTTT.

This clonotype turned up a few times. V and J are TRBV5-4 and TRBJ2-5; the match to TRBD2 covers 7 bases. The germline CDR1 and CDR2 sequences are SGHNT and YYREEE (reference sequence). The CDR3 runs 16 residues. J was trimmed by 0 bases and V by 7 bases; bases with no gene match: 12. CDR3 residues: CASRSERLADQETQYF. The CDR3, as DNA: TGTGCCAGCCGCTCGGAGCGGCTAGCGGACCAAGAGACCCAGTACTTC.

This clonotype was seen a few times. The V and J genes are TRBV29-1 and TRBJ1-1; the match to TRBD1 covers 9 bases. After removal of 4 bases from V and 6 bases from J, the junction contained 3 bases not matched to a gene. CDR1 is SQVTM and CDR2 is ANQGSEA in the germline V gene. The CDR3 extends over 12 amino acids. The CDR3 sequence is CSVVQGAAEAFF. The DNA for the CDR3 is TGCAGCGTTGTACAGGGGGCCGCTGAAGCTTTCTTT. Combining the CDR3 with reference TRBV29-1 and TRBJ1-1 gives the whole variable domain SAVISQKPSRDICQRGTSLTIQCQVDSQVTMMFWYRQQPGQSLTLIATANQGSEATYESGFVIDKFPISRPNLTFSTLTVSNMSPEDSSIYLCSVVQGAAEAFFGQGTRLTVV.

DNA of the CDR3: TGCGCCAGCACTAAACCGGGACTAGCGGGCCTTTACAATGAGCAGTTCTTC. Residues: CASTKPGLAGLYNEQFF. The rearrangement joins TRBV5-1 to TRBJ2-1; TRBD2 matches 12 bases. V gave up 6 bases and J gave up 4 bases; unmatched junction bases: 11. This CDR3 contains 17 residues. Germline V lookup: CDR1 SGHRS, CDR2 YFSETQ.

The chain recombines TRBV5-1 with TRBJ2-1; 10 bases are a match to TRBD1. The junction had 7 bases not matched to a gene; V was cut back by 4 bases and J by 9 bases. CDR3 length: 14 amino acids. Germline lookup yields CDR1 SGHRS and CDR2 YFSETQ. Written as DNA, the CDR3 is TGCGCCAGCAGCGAGGACAGGGGGAGGGTTGAGCAGTTCTTC. It encodes CASSEDRGRVEQFF.

The sample holds a few counts of this clonotype. The chain carries TRBV7-2 and TRBJ1-4, with D uncertain. This CDR3 has 15 amino acids. In germline, CDR1 is SGHTA, CDR2 FQGNSA. V dropped 1 base and J dropped 6 bases, with 12 bases sitting between them. CDR3 protein: CASSLEGGGYEKLFF. The CDR3 DNA sequence: TGTGCCAGCAGCTTAGAGGGCGGAGGGTATGAAAAACTGTTTTTT.

V and J are TRBV7-9 and TRBJ2-3; no clear D gene. V was trimmed by 1 base and J by 4 bases, leaving 9 bases between them. This CDR3 has 14 residues. Germline V CDR1 and CDR2: SEHNR, FQNEAQ (reference sequence). CDR3 in amino acids: CASSLGRRADTQYF. The DNA for the CDR3 is TGTGCCAGCAGCTTAGGCCGGAGAGCAGATACGCAGTATTTT.

This clonotype was picked up a small number of times. Here the CDR3 DNA reads TGTGCCAGCAGCTTAGACGGGGGAAATGAGCAGTTCTTC. Translated: CASSLDGGNEQFF. The rearrangement uses TRBV11-2 and TRBJ2-1, with D perhaps matching TRBD2 (6 bases). CDR3 length equals 13 residues. CDR1 is SGHAT and CDR2 is FQNNGV in the germline V gene. With 0 bases removed from V and 7 bases from J, the gap between germline ends came to 7 bases.

V gene TRBV5-1 combines with J gene TRBJ2-7, with D perhaps given as TRBD1 or TRBD2 (5 bases each). The germline gives CDR1 SGHRS, CDR2 YFSETQ. Trimming shortened V by 3 bases and J by 0 bases, and 13 bases separated the two germline ends. The length of the CDR3 is 15 residues. The CDR3 is CASSSGPTSSYEQYV. DNA of the CDR3: TGCGCCAGCAGCTCGGGACCCACGAGCTCCTACGAGCAGTACGTC.

J is TRBJ2-7 and V is TRBV6-2 or TRBV6-3, with 7 bases that match TRBD1. The CDR3 has 14 residues. The V gene's germline CDR1 is MNHEY and CDR2 SVGEGT. The V segment lost 2 bases and the J segment 4 bases; nucleotides outside the gene matches: 5. The CDR3 DNA reads as TGTGCCAGCAGTTACCCTGACAGGGCGTACGAGCAGTACTTC. Protein product: CASSYPDRAYEQYF.

The chain joins TRBV11-1 to TRBJ2-3; D is unclear. V was clipped by 0 bases and J by 2 bases, with 9 bases between them. The germline V gene encodes CDR1 SGHAT and CDR2 FQDESV (reference sequence). This CDR3 is built from 15 residues. The CDR3 DNA reads as TGTGCCAGCAGCTTAGCGCTACAGCTCACAGATACGCAGTATTTT. Translated: CASSLALQLTDTQYF.

This chain joins TRBV6-2 or TRBV6-3 and TRBJ2-7; D is undetermined. V was shortened by 0 bases and J by 2 bases, with 8 bases between the two germline ends. The germline gives CDR1 MNHEY, CDR2 SVGEGT. The length of the CDR3 is 14 residues. The CDR3 reads CASSYSLVTYEQYF. The CDR3, as DNA: TGTGCCAGCAGTTACTCTCTCGTCACCTACGAGCAGTACTTC.

This chain uses TRBV20-1 with TRBJ1-5; D possibly corresponds to TRBD1 (6 bases). The ends were cut back, 1 base at V and 1 base at J, with 8 bases in the middle. Germline CDR1 is DFQATT and CDR2 is SNEGSKA (reference sequence). The CDR3 is 14 amino acids. CDR3 region: CSARGGTSNQPQHF. For the CDR3, the DNA is TGCAGTGCTAGAGGGGGGACAAGCAATCAGCCCCAGCATTTT.